The 3 T cell receptor beta chains below come from one sample, sequenced in a study of naive and memory T cell subsets. A UMI-containing oligonucleotide was joined by 3' ligation to the TCR cDNA template. The SP2 primer and nested alpha and beta constant region primers amplified ligated cDNA in four rounds. Using its own MiXCR run on the 5' RACE reads, TCRdb lists one record per CDR3 protein. The sample holds tens of thousands of distinct CDR3 sequences, less than 10% seen once. The receptors were sampled from a female donor in good health.

V and J are TRBV19 and TRBJ1-3; unclear D gene. V lost 1 base, J lost 0 bases, and 7 bases lay in between. The CDR3 contains 15 residues. Germline lookup yields CDR1 LNHDA and CDR2 SQIVND (reference sequence). CDR3: CASSIVGLSGNTIYF. The CDR3 bases are TGTGCCAGTAGTATAGTGGGCCTCTCTGGAAACACCATATATTTT.

The chain couples TRBV14 to TRBJ1-1; D is perhaps TRBD1 (5 bases). The germline V gene has CDR1 SGHDN and CDR2 FVKESK. V was pared by 1 base and J by 1 base, with 19 bases between. The CDR3 spans 18 residues. CDR3 coding DNA: TGTGCCAGCAGCCAAGGAAGTCCAATAGGGGATCAGAACACTGAAGCTTTCTTT. Amino acids: CASSQGSPIGDQNTEAFF.

The gene calls are TRBV9 and TRBJ2-3; D is perhaps TRBD2 (7 bases). This CDR3 contains 16 residues. V dropped 4 bases and J dropped 4 bases, with 19 bases sitting between them. The V gene's germline CDR1 is SGDLS and CDR2 YYNGEE. CDR3 sequence (DNA): TGTGCCAGCAGCCCGAGGGGGGGGGGCCTTCCAGATACGCAGTATTTT. It encodes CASSPRGGGLPDTQYF. Full variable domain (remainder filled in from reference TRBV9 and TRBJ2-3): DSGVTQTPKHLITATGQRVTLRCSPRSGDLSVYWYQQSLDQGLQFLIQYYNGEERAKGNILERFSAQQFPDLHSELNLSSLELGDSALYFCASSPRGGGLPDTQYFGPGTRLTVL.